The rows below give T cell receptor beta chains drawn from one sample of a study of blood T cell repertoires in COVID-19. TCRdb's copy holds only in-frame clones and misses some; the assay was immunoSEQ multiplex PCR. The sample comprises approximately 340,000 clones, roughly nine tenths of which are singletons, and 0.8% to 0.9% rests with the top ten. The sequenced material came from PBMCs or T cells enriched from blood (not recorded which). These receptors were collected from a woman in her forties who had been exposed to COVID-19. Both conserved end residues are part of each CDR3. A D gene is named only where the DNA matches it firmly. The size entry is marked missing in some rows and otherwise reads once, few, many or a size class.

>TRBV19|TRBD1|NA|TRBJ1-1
CASRTTRGTASLINTEAFF
TGTGCCAGTAGAACCACTCGTGGGACAGCCTCTTTAATTAACACTGAAGCTTTCTTT
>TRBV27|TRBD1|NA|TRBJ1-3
CASSLWSDRLSGNTIYF
TGTGCCAGCAGTTTATGGTCGGACAGGCTCTCTGGAAACACCATATATTTT
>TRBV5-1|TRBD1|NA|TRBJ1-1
CASSLQGAAMGSTEAFF
TGCGCCAGCAGCTTACAGGGGGCGGCGATGGGTAGCACTGAAGCTTTCTTT
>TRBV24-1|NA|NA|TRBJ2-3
CATSEGGVTDTQYF
TGTGCCACCAGTGAAGGAGGAGTAACGGATACGCAGTATTTT
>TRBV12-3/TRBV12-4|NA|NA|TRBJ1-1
CASSLGVVTEAFF
TGTGCCAGCAGCCTAGGGGTGGTCACTGAAGCTTTCTTT
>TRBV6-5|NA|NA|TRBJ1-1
CASSYDSSNTEAFF
TGTGCCAGCAGTTACGACAGCTCGAACACTGAAGCTTTCTTT
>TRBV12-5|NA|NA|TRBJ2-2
CASGLRQGRGTGELFF
TGTGCTAGTGGTTTGCGACAGGGGAGGGGCACCGGGGAGCTGTTTTTT
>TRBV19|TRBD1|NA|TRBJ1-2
CASSNRGFYGYTF
TGTGCCAGTAGTAACAGGGGGTTCTATGGCTACACCTTC
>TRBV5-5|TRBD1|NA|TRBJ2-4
CASSRTGVLDKNIQYF
TGTGCCAGCAGCCGAACAGGGGTTCTTGACAAAAACATTCAGTACTTC
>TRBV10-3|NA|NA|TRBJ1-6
CAASPEANNSPLHF
TGTGCCGCCTCCCCCGAGGCCAATAATTCACCCCTCCACTTT
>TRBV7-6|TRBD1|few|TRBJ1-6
CASSRYRGPGDSPLHF
TGTGCCAGCAGTCGATACAGGGGGCCGGGGGATTCACCCCTCCACTTT
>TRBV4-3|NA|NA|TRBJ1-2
CASSQFQTGPYGYTF
TGCGCCAGCAGCCAATTTCAAACAGGCCCCTATGGCTACACCTTC
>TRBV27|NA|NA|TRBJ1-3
CASSLTGGFGNTIYF
TGTGCCAGCAGTTTGACTGGGGGGTTCGGAAACACCATATATTTT
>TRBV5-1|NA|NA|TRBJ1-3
CASSLDSGAGNTIYF
TGCGCCAGCAGCTTGGATTCGGGGGCTGGAAACACCATATATTTT
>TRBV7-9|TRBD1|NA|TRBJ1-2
CASSPFGQGVYGYTF
TGTGCCAGCAGCCCCTTCGGACAGGGCGTCTATGGCTACACCTTC
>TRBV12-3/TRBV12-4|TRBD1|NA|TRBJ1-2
CASRWTGGDGYTF
TGTGCCAGCAGGTGGACAGGGGGAGATGGCTACACCTTC
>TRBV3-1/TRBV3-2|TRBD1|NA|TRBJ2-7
CASSPTTGIYEQYF
TGTGCCAGCAGCCCTACGACAGGGATCTACGAGCAGTACTTC
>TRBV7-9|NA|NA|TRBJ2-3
CASSIHADTQYF
TGTGCCAGCAGCATACACGCAGATACGCAGTATTTT
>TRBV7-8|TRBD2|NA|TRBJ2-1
CASSLVPAGGLLNEQFF
TGTGCCAGCAGCTTAGTACCAGCGGGGGGGTTATTGAATGAGCAGTTCTTC
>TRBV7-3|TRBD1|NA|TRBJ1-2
CASSLGQGVPDGYTF
TGTGCCAGCAGCTTGGGACAGGGGGTTCCCGATGGCTACACCTTC
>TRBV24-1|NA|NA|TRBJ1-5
CATSDQTGSGNQPQHF
TGTGCCACCAGTGACCAGACGGGGTCGGGCAATCAGCCCCAGCATTTT
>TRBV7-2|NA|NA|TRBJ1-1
CASSFGVTEAFF
TGTGCCAGCAGCTTCGGGGTTACTGAAGCTTTCTTT
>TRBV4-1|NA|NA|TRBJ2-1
CASSQARAYNEQFF
TGCGCCAGCAGCCAAGCCAGGGCCTACAATGAGCAGTTCTTC
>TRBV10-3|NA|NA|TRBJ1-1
CAISESGAGLNTEAFF
TGTGCCATCAGTGAGTCGGGGGCAGGACTGAACACTGAAGCTTTCTTT
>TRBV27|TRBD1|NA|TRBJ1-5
CASSLLGGGQPQHF
TGTGCCAGCAGTTTATTAGGGGGCGGTCAGCCCCAGCATTTT
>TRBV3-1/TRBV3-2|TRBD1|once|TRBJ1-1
CASSPLRTGNTEAFF
TGTGCCAGCAGCCCCCTTAGGACAGGGAACACTGAAGCTTTCTTT
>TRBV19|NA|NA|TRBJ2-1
CASIGGTASYNEQFF
TGTGCCAGTATTGGGGGGACTGCCTCCTACAATGAGCAGTTCTTC
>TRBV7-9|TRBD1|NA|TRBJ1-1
CASSLAAGGTEAFF
TGTGCCAGCAGCTTAGCGGCAGGGGGGACTGAAGCTTTCTTT
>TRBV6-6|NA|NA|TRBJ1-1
CASSSVSISNTEAFF
TGTGCCAGCAGTTCCGTCTCTATCTCGAACACTGAAGCTTTCTTT
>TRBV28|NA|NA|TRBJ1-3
CASSFPTGPSYSGNTIYF
TGTGCCAGCAGTTTTCCGACAGGTCCTTCTTACTCTGGAAACACCATATATTTT
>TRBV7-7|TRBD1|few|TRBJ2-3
CASSFGTGGTDTQYF
TGTGCTAGCAGCTTCGGGACAGGGGGCACAGATACGCAGTATTTT
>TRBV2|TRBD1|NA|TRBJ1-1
CASSVEGRGTEAFF
TGTGCCAGCAGTGTTGAGGGCAGGGGGACTGAAGCTTTCTTT
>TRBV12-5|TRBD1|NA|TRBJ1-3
CASGPGTGTGNTIYF
TGTGCTAGTGGTCCCGGGACAGGGACTGGAAACACCATATATTTT
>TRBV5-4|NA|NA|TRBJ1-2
CASSLAGMTVGYTF
TGTGCCAGCAGCTTGGCCGGAATGACGGTCGGGTACACCTTC
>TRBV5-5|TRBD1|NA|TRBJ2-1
CASSLAGTGGPNEQFF
TGTGCCAGCAGCTTGGCTGGAACAGGGGGCCCGAATGAGCAGTTCTTC
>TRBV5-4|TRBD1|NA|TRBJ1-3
CASSNRGLYSGNTIYF
TGTGCCAGCAGCAACAGGGGGCTGTACTCTGGAAACACCATATATTTT
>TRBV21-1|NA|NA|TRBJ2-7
CASSIKGARSMQYF
TGTGCCAGCAGCATCAAGGGGGCGCGAAGTATGCAGTACTTC
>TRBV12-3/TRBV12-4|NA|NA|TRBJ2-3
CASRTYVDTQYF
TGTGCCAGCAGAACCTATGTAGATACGCAGTATTTT
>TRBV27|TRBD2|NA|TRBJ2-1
CASSLRWGGPYNEQFF
TGTGCCAGCAGCCTAAGGTGGGGAGGGCCCTACAATGAGCAGTTCTTC
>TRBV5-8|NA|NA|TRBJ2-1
CASSLGRGNNEQFF
TGTGCCAGCAGCTTGGGTCGAGGGAACAATGAGCAGTTCTTC
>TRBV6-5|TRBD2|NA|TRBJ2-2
CASRVAGGTGELFF
TGTGCCAGCAGGGTAGCGGGGGGCACCGGGGAGCTGTTTTTT
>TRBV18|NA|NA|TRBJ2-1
CASSNSGNEQFF
TGTGCCAGCTCAAACAGTGGGAATGAGCAGTTCTTC
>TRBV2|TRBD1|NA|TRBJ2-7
CASSRQGRTYEQYF
TGTGCCAGCAGTCGACAGGGAAGGACCTACGAGCAGTACTTC
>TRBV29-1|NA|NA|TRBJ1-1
CSVVRSGKAFF
TGCAGCGTTGTGCGGTCCGGAAAAGCTTTCTTT
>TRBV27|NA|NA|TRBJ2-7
CASSLAGDKGRKQYF
TGTGCCAGCAGTTTAGCCGGGGACAAGGGAAGGAAGCAGTACTTC
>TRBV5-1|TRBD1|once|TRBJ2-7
CASSSTGAVSSYEQYF
TGCGCCAGCAGCTCCACAGGGGCCGTAAGCTCCTACGAGCAGTACTTC
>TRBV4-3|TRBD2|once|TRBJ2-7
CASSQLAESYEQYF
TGCGCCAGCAGCCAGCTAGCGGAATCCTACGAGCAGTACTTC
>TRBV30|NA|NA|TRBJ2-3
CAWSAIASTDTQYF
TGTGCCTGGAGTGCCATAGCAAGCACAGATACGCAGTATTTT
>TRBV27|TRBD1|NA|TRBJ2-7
CASSRTGGEWEQYF
TGTGCCAGCTCACGGACAGGGGGCGAATGGGAGCAGTACTTC
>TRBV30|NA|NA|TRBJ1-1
CAWNRGRMGTNTEAFF
TGTGCCTGGAATCGGGGGAGGATGGGTACGAACACTGAAGCTTTCTTT
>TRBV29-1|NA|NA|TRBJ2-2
CSVTLLTGNTGELFF
TGCAGCGTTACGCTCTTAACAGGGAACACCGGGGAGCTGTTTTTT
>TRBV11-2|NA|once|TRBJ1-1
CASSLDLSSNTEAFF
TGTGCCAGCAGCTTAGATCTCTCCTCGAACACTGAAGCTTTCTTT
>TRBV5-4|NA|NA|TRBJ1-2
CASSPRGQGYTF
TGTGCCAGCAGCCCGCGAGGACAGGGCTACACCTTC
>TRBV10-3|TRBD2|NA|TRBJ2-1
CAITEQTSGSGNEQFF
TGTGCCATCACAGAACAAACTAGCGGGAGTGGCAATGAGCAGTTCTTC